This TCR beta chain was captured by sequencing in a study of blood T cell repertoires in COVID-19. Study-level information: Researchers got acute and convalescent COVID-19 samples from the United States, Italy and Spain. PBMCs, B-cell-depleted T cells, or T cells were the source of the cDNA or gDNA that made up the material.

Original handling: By means of reference gene primer amplification, nucleated cell counts were estimated. The repertoire was sequenced with immunoSEQ multiplex PCR; TCRdb's copy has only in-frame clones and lacks some. That table gives V, J and clone size, and the DNA gave D and trimming. The sample carries about 120,000 clones, 60% to 85% recorded once. The ends were cut back, 4 bases at V and 2 bases at J, with 9 bases in the middle. The CDR3 length is 14 residues. Germline CDR1 is SGHDN and CDR2 is FVKESK. The chain has TRBV14 and TRBJ1-3; weak D call: TRBD1 (5 bases). The sequencing input was peripheral blood. The sequence came from a man between 70 and 80 years old with acute or convalescent COVID-19. DNA for the CDR3: TGTGCCAGCAGCCGCCAGGGAACTGGAAACACCATATATTTT. It encodes CASSRQGTGNTIYF.